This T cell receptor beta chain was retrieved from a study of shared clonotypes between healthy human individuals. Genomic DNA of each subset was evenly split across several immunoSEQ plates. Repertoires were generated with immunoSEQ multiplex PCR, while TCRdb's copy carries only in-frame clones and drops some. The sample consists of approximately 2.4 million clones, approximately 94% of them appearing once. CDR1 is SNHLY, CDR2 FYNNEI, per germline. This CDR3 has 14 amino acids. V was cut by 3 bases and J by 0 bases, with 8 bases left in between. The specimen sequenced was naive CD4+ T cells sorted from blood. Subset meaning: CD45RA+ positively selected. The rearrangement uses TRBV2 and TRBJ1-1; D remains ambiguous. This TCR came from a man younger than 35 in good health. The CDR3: CASSDTSMNTEAFF. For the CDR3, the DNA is TGTGCCAGCAGTGACACCAGCATGAACACTGAAGCTTTCTTT.